The rows below give T cell receptor beta chains drawn from one sample of a study of blood T cells in healthy people across ages. TCRdb itself ran the 5' RACE reads through MiXCR, one entry per CDR3 protein. Among about 680,000 distinct CDR3 sequences listed, approximately 49% were seen once. The sequenced sample was blood. All receptors derive from an older woman in good health. CDR3s include the opening cysteine and the closing phenylalanine or tryptophan. A D gene is named only where the DNA matches it firmly.

J: TRBJ2-1
D: NA
V: TRBV3-1
CDR3: CASSQDISWQGDNEQFF

J: TRBJ2-1
D: TRBD1
V: TRBV29-1
CDR3: CSVEGTGGPLDNEQFF

J: TRBJ2-3
D: NA
V: TRBV12-3/TRBV12-4
CDR3: CASSNSGFGTDTQYF

J: TRBJ1-4
D: NA
V: TRBV29-1
CDR3: CSVLRGANEKLFF

J: TRBJ2-4
D: TRBD2
V: TRBV20-1
CDR3: CSARDLSGSKNIQYF

J: TRBJ2-3
D: TRBD2
V: TRBV29-1
CDR3: CSVDASGYTDTQYF

J: TRBJ1-2
D: TRBD1
V: TRBV20-1
CDR3: CSAGRTGLDYGYTF

J: TRBJ2-7
D: NA
V: TRBV18
CDR3: CASSPLDLGEQYF

J: TRBJ2-1
D: TRBD2
V: TRBV7-2
CDR3: CASSSWTSGRAKDYNEQFF

J: TRBJ1-1
D: NA
V: TRBV4-2
CDR3: CASSQDPGGFGEAFF

J: NA
D: TRBD2
V: TRBV28
CDR3: CASSFPLRSSGEETQYF

J: TRBJ1-2
D: TRBD1
V: TRBV6-5
CDR3: CASRIGTANYGYTF

J: TRBJ2-2
D: TRBD2
V: TRBV10-3
CDR3: CAIRREGNTGELFF

J: TRBJ2-5
D: TRBD2
V: TRBV20-1
CDR3: CSADGLAGAGETQYF

J: TRBJ2-1
D: TRBD1
V: TRBV27
CDR3: CASSLVQGAYNEQFF

J: TRBJ2-7
D: TRBD2
V: TRBV20-1
CDR3: CSSASGSSYEQYF

J: TRBJ2-3
D: NA
V: TRBV6-1
CDR3: CASSQAASWDTQYF

J: TRBJ1-3
D: TRBD1
V: TRBV7-3
CDR3: CASSSQRGTALFYGNTIYF

J: TRBJ1-2
D: NA
V: TRBV4-3
CDR3: CASSHSGQAYGYTF

J: TRBJ2-4
D: NA
V: TRBV30
CDR3: CAWRTGGIGNIQYF

J: TRBJ2-7
D: TRBD2
V: TRBV20-1
CDR3: CSALPGLAAGEQYF

J: TRBJ2-7
D: NA
V: TRBV5-1
CDR3: CASSLLSSSYEQYF

J: TRBJ1-4
D: NA
V: TRBV4-2
CDR3: CASSQGEKLFF

J: TRBJ2-4
D: NA
V: TRBV27
CDR3: CASRPTGVAKNIQYF

J: TRBJ2-3
D: TRBD1
V: TRBV20-1
CDR3: CSARDLGLSRGPTDTQYF

J: TRBJ2-5
D: NA
V: TRBV20-1
CDR3: CSASRLVGETQYF

J: TRBJ2-5
D: NA
V: TRBV7-2
CDR3: CASSLKRGRGLQETQYF

J: TRBJ2-2
D: TRBD2
V: TRBV20-1
CDR3: CSARGGTRNTGELFF

J: TRBJ2-7
D: NA
V: TRBV5-1
CDR3: CASSPQTRYEQYF

J: TRBJ1-4
D: TRBD1
V: TRBV20-1
CDR3: CSAKQGLGEKLFF

J: TRBJ2-3
D: TRBD2
V: TRBV5-6
CDR3: CASSLVASGYTQYF

J: TRBJ1-5
D: NA
V: TRBV4-3
CDR3: CASSQYLQGNQPQHF

J: TRBJ2-7
D: TRBD2
V: TRBV24-1
CDR3: CATSDRTRSYEQYF

J: TRBJ2-5
D: TRBD2
V: TRBV29-1
CDR3: CSVDGTSGSGSETQYF

J: TRBJ2-3
D: NA
V: TRBV20-1
CDR3: CSATPRGVNTDTQYF

J: TRBJ2-2
D: NA
V: TRBV5-1
CDR3: CASSLDTGELFF

J: TRBJ2-1
D: TRBD1
V: TRBV29-1
CDR3: CSVPGQGGHEQFF

J: TRBJ2-7
D: TRBD2
V: TRBV5-1
CDR3: CASSSADGGSYEQYF

J: TRBJ1-1
D: NA
V: TRBV7-3
CDR3: CASSLLEGTEAFF

J: TRBJ2-3
D: TRBD2
V: TRBV20-1
CDR3: CSASPTSVGDTQYF

J: TRBJ2-5
D: NA
V: TRBV20-1
CDR3: CSARGTPGTFETQYF

J: TRBJ2-7
D: NA
V: TRBV20-1
CDR3: CSSNRANEAYEQYF

J: TRBJ2-3
D: TRBD2
V: TRBV3-1
CDR3: CASSQPGLAGEGDTQYF

J: TRBJ2-1
D: NA
V: TRBV25-1
CDR3: CASSDSGHQDNEQFF

J: TRBJ2-3
D: NA
V: TRBV12-5
CDR3: CASGLDLADTQYF

J: TRBJ1-2
D: NA
V: TRBV7-9
CDR3: CASSSRRDAYASNYGYTF

J: TRBJ2-1
D: NA
V: TRBV7-2
CDR3: CASSLAVGPEQFF

J: TRBJ2-4
D: NA
V: TRBV4-3
CDR3: CASSQEVSAAQYF

J: TRBJ2-6
D: NA
V: TRBV5-1
CDR3: CASSLGRVDLSGANVLTF

J: TRBJ2-1
D: NA
V: TRBV6-2/TRBV6-3
CDR3: CASSYSAQTSWSYNEQFF

J: TRBJ2-5
D: NA
V: TRBV20-1
CDR3: CSARPIRDGGETQYF

J: TRBJ2-7
D: TRBD2
V: TRBV5-1
CDR3: CASSLALTAGVAYEQYF

J: TRBJ1-6
D: TRBD1
V: TRBV7-9
CDR3: CASSLSGTGRSPLHF

J: TRBJ2-6
D: TRBD1
V: TRBV9
CDR3: CASKKTGGISGANVLTF